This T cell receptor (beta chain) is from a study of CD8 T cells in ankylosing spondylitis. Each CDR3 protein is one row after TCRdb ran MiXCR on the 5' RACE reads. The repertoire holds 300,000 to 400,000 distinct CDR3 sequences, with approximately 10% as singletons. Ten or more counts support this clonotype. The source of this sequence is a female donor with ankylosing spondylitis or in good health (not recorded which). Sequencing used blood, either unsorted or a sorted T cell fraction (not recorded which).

The CDR3 coding sequence is TGTGCCAGCAGGCCGACAGGGTATAGCAATCAGCCCCAGCATTTT. This gives the protein CASRPTGYSNQPQHF. The rearrangement joins TRBV12-3 or TRBV12-4 to TRBJ1-5; 7 nucleotides align to TRBD1. V gave up 6 bases and J gave up 0 bases; unmatched junction bases: 5. The CDR3 is 15 residues long.